This T cell receptor (beta chain) stems from a study of a mutant IDH1 vaccine in newly diagnosed glioma. Looking at the study overall: Eight vaccine injections were given to patients in weeks 1, 3, 5, 7, 11, 15, 19 and 23. Treated patients, 62.5% male and roughly 40% female, averaged about 40 years of age. Radiotherapy, temozolomide, or both had been given previously, and both were given to most. Findings of the study overall: Pseudoprogression showed no apparent link to changes in top peripheral T cell clonotypes.

Trimming pared 3 bases from V and 3 bases from J, leaving 10 bases between. This CDR3 comprises 14 residues. Germline loops: CDR1 LGHNA, CDR2 YSLEER. Assay: immunoSEQ multiplex PCR; the TCRdb copy retains only in-frame clones and omits some. The sample lists around 33,000 clones; around 90% were seen once. Remarks on this clone: Its cognate antigen is unknown.

Time point defined: week 11, during vaccination. A single vaccine dose contained 300 ug of mutant IDH1 20-mer peptide, and topical imiquimod was used with it. The source is a man younger than 35 with glioma. The source material was PBMCs, sampled from a glioma patient whose treatment included an IDH1 peptide vaccine. This chain uses TRBV4-3 with TRBJ2-3; D might be TRBD1 (6 bases). The CDR3 protein is CASSQRQGTDTQYF. The CDR3 DNA reads TGCGCCAGCAGCCAGCGTCAGGGGACAGATACGCAGTATTTT.